What follows describes a single T cell receptor (beta chain). Self-reported history from a screening survey and questionnaire set each donor's cohort. V shed 2 bases and J 4 bases; nucleotides not matched to a gene: 4. Germline CDR1 is LGHNA and CDR2 is YSLEER. This CDR3 region has 15 residues. Produced via immunoSEQ multiplex PCR; TCRdb's table is partial and in-frame only. The data hold about 270,000 clones, with approximately 91% observed a single time. The data are from a study of blood T cell repertoires in COVID-19. The overall study: Collection of acute and convalescent COVID-19 samples took place in the United States, Italy and Spain. In each case, the material was cDNA or gDNA derived from T cells, B-cell-depleted T cells, or PBMCs.

This TCR was recovered from a woman between 40 and 50 years old with acute COVID-19. Sequences were obtained from PBMCs or T cells enriched from blood (not recorded which). The chain carries TRBV4-3 and TRBJ2-7; TRBD1 agrees at 11 bases. Here the CDR3 reads CASSQRTGGTYEQYF. CDR3 nucleotide sequence: TGCGCCAGCAGCCAACGGACAGGGGGCACTTACGAGCAGTACTTC.